These 13 T cell receptor beta chains originate from one sample sequenced in a study of neurological immune-mediated disorders. TCRdb redid the calling of the 5' RACE reads with MiXCR, one entry per CDR3 protein. Found here are 25,000 to 35,000 distinct CDR3 sequences, 4.6% of them singletons; the top ten hold 20% to 25%. The sample comprised PBMCs. These receptors originate from a young man in good health.

The table lists this clonotype with many counts. V and J are TRBV6-6 and TRBJ2-7; D is tentatively TRBD1 or TRBD2 (5 bases each). The CDR3 is made up of 16 amino acids. Trimming left V 5 bases short and J 0 bases short, with 17 bases between. The germline V gene has CDR1 MNHNY and CDR2 SVGAGI (reference sequence). In nucleotides, the CDR3 is TGTGCCAGCAGTACGGGGCGAGGGGCTAACTCCTACGAGCAGTACTTC. Its translation: CASSTGRGANSYEQYF.

The chain links TRBV7-9 to TRBJ1-1, with TRBD1 as a possible D gene (5 bases). The CDR3 is made up of 16 amino acids. V was shortened by 5 bases and J by 4 bases, with 20 bases between the two germline ends. CDR1 is SEHNR and CDR2 is FQNEAQ in the germline V gene (reference sequence). The DNA for the CDR3 is TGTGCCAGCAGCGGCACATTGAGGGGCCCTGGCACTGAAGCTTTCTTT. The encoded protein is CASSGTLRGPGTEAFF.

In its sample, this clonotype was seen many times. The rearrangement joins TRBV7-2 to TRBJ1-2, with D hard to call. V gave up 1 base and J gave up 4 bases, with 4 bases separating them. From germline, CDR1 is SGHTA and CDR2 FQGNSA. The CDR3 is 12 amino acids. CDR3 protein: CASSLGAYGYTF. Written as DNA, the CDR3 is TGTGCCAGCAGCTTAGGGGCCTATGGCTACACCTTC.

This clonotype was observed many times. This chain connects TRBV10-3 to TRBJ2-7; D uncertain. Germline V gives CDR1 ENHRY, CDR2 SYGVKD. This CDR3 comprises 14 residues. The V and J ends lost 11 bases and 2 bases respectively, with 19 bases between them. In DNA, the CDR3 is TGTGCCCTATCCCCCTCACCCTCAGCCTACGAGCAGTACTTC. This sequence encodes CALSPSPSAYEQYF.

In its sample, this clonotype was seen many times. This chain links TRBV7-2 with TRBJ1-2; no clear D. Trimming removed 5 bases at V and 4 bases at J, with 11 bases between. From germline, CDR1 is SGHTA and CDR2 FQGNSA. The CDR3 loop spans 13 amino acids. The CDR3 region has the DNA TGTGCCAGCAGCAGGACGGAGTCCTATGGCTACACCTTC. It translates to CASSRTESYGYTF. Full variable domain (rest looked up from reference TRBV7-2 and TRBJ1-2): GAGVSQSPSNKVTEKGKDVELRCDPISGHTALYWYRQSLGQGLEFLIYFQGNSAPDKSGLPSDRFSAERTGGSVSTLTIQRTQQEDSAVYLCASSRTESYGYTFGSGTRLTVV.

This clonotype was recorded many times. The chain is built from TRBV7-2 and TRBJ2-7; D is undetermined. This CDR3 spans 14 amino acids. V dropped 1 base and J dropped 4 bases, with 11 bases sitting between them. The germline V gene encodes CDR1 SGHTA and CDR2 FQGNSA. This chain's CDR3 is CASSLDEAWYEQYF. For the CDR3, the DNA is TGTGCCAGCAGCTTAGATGAGGCTTGGTACGAGCAGTACTTC.

This clonotype occurred a few times. The J gene is TRBJ2-7, the V gene TRBV6-2 or TRBV6-3; possible D gene TRBD2, 6 bases. V was clipped by 4 bases and J by 7 bases, with 8 bases between them. This CDR3 is built from 11 residues. CDR1 is MNHEY and CDR2 is SVGEGT in the germline V gene. The CDR3 DNA sequence: TGTGCCAGCAGTTTAGGAGGGGAGCAGTACTTC. Amino acid sequence: CASSLGGEQYF.

This clonotype has a count of ten or more. V is TRBV20-1 and J is TRBJ2-7, with 8 bases lining up with TRBD1. In germline, CDR1 is DFQATT, CDR2 SNEGSKA (reference sequence). The length of the CDR3 is 14 residues. V shed 4 bases, J shed 5 bases, and the junction held 10 bases outside the gene matches. CDR3 nucleotide sequence: TGCAGTGCTACTCAGGGGGCAGGCGGGCACGAGCAGTACTTC. Amino acid sequence: CSATQGAGGHEQYF.

This clonotype was counted many times. In DNA, the CDR3 is TGTGCCAGCAGTTTAGATAGCAATCAGCCCCAGCATTTT. It specifies CASSLDSNQPQHF. The chain uses TRBV12-3 or TRBV12-4 and TRBJ1-5; D gene unclear. The CDR3 covers 13 residues. V lost 1 base and J lost 0, with 1 base in between.

Ten or more counts support this clonotype. The rearrangement links TRBV11-2 to TRBJ2-1; a possible D gene is TRBD2 (5 bases). The V and J ends lost 2 bases and 7 bases respectively, with 18 bases between them. The CDR3 totals 16 residues. Germline CDR1 is SGHAT and CDR2 is FQNNGV. CDR3 amino acids: CASSLHRSRAGNEQFF. For the CDR3, the DNA is TGTGCCAGCAGCTTACATCGTTCGAGGGCCGGTAATGAGCAGTTCTTC.

This clonotype was seen ten or more times. The CDR3 protein is CAISRNTEQGYNTEAFF. DNA for the CDR3: TGTGCCATCAGTCGTAATACTGAACAGGGCTACAACACTGAAGCTTTCTTT. The genes are TRBV10-3 and TRBJ1-1; perhaps TRBD1 as D (6 bases). The CDR3 runs 17 residues. The ends were cut back, 5 bases at V and 2 bases at J, with 21 bases in the middle. Germline V gene data show CDR1 as ENHRY and CDR2 as SYGVKD.

This clonotype was counted ten times or more. J is TRBJ1-3 and V is TRBV19; D gene uncertain. Germline V gene sequence: CDR1 LNHDA, CDR2 SQIVND (reference sequence). The CDR3 is made up of 14 amino acids. The V gene lost 6 bases and the J gene lost 0 bases, with 9 bases spanning the gap. CDR3 in DNA: TGTGCCAGTAGAAGAACCAGCTCTGGAAACACCATATATTTT. It is translated as CASRRTSSGNTIYF.

This clonotype was picked up many times. The chain combines TRBV7-6 with TRBJ1-1; D is unclear. CDR1 is SGHVS and CDR2 is FNYEAQ in the germline V gene. The CDR3 is made up of 15 amino acids. The ends were cut back, 5 bases at V and 0 bases at J, with 13 bases in the middle. Written as DNA, the CDR3 is TGTGCCAGCAGCCCCCCCGGACGTATGAACACTGAAGCTTTCTTT. This codes for CASSPPGRMNTEAFF.